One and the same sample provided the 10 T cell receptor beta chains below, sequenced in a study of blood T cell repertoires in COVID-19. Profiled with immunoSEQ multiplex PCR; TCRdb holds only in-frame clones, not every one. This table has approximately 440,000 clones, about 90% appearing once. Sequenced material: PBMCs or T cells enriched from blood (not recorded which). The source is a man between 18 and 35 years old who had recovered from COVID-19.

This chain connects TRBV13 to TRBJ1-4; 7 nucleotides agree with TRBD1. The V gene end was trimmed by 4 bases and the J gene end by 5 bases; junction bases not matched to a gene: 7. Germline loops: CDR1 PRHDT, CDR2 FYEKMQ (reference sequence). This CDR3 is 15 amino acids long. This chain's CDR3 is CASSSTGTDNEKLFF. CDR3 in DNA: TGTGCCAGCAGCTCTACCGGGACAGACAATGAAAAACTGTTTTTT.

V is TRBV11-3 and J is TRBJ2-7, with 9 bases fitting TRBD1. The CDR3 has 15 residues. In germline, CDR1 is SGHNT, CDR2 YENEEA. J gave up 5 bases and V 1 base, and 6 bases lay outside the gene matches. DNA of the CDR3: TGTGCCAGCAGCTTAGGGGGACAGGGCGGGAACGAGCAGTACTTC. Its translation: CASSLGGQGGNEQYF.

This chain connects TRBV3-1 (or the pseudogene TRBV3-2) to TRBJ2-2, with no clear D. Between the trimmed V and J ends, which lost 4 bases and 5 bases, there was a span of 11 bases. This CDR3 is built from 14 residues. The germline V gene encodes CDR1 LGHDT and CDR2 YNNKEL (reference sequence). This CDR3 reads CASSLTLRTGELFF. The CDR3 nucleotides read TGTGCCAGCAGCCTTACCCTTAGAACCGGGGAGCTGTTTTTT.

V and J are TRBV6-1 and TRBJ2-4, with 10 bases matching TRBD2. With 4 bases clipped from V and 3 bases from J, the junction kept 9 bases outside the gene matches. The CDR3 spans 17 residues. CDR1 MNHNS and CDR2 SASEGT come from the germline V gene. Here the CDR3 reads CASSGTGLADFKNIQYF. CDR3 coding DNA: TGTGCCAGCAGTGGGACCGGACTAGCGGACTTCAAAAACATTCAGTACTTC.

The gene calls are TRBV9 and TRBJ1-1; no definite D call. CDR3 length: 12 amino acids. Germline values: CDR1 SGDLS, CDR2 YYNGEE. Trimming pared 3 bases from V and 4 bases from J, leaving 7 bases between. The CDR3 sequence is CASSGEVTEAFF. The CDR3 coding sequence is TGTGCCAGCAGCGGCGAGGTCACTGAAGCTTTCTTT.

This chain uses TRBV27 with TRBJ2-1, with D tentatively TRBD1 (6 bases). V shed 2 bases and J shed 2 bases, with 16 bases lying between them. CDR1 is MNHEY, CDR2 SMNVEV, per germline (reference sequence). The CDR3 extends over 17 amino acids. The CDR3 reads CASSLRGLGAAYNEQFF. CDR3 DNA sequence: TGTGCCAGCAGTTTAAGGGGTTTGGGGGCTGCCTACAATGAGCAGTTCTTC.

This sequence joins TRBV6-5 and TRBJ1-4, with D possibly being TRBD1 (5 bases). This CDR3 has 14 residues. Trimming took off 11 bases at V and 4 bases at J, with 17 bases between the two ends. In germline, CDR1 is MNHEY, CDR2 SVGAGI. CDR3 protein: CAASGRTSNEKLFF. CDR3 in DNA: TGTGCCGCCTCAGGCAGGACAAGTAATGAAAAACTGTTTTTT.

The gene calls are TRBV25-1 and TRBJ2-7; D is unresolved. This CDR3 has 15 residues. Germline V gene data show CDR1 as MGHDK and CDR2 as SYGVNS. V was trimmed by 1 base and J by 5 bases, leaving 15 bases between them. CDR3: CASSEFWRSKNEQYF. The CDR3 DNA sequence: TGTGCCAGCAGTGAATTTTGGCGGTCCAAGAACGAGCAGTACTTC.

CDR3 loop: CATSSDRTNYGYTF. CDR3 nucleotide sequence: TGTGCCACCAGCTCGGACAGAACTAACTATGGCTACACCTTC. The rearrangement uses TRBV24-1 and TRBJ1-2, with a tentative D call TRBD1 (6 bases). The V gene lost 7 bases and the J gene lost 0 bases, with 11 bases spanning the gap. The CDR3 runs 14 residues. Germline CDR1 KGHDR, CDR2 SFDVKD.

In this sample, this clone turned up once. The DNA of the CDR3 is TGTGCCAGCAGCTTGACTAGCGGGAGGTTCCGCACAGATACGCAGTATTTT. It is translated as CASSLTSGRFRTDTQYF. The V gene is TRBV7-3, the J gene TRBJ2-3; 13 nucleotides agree with TRBD2. V gave up 3 bases and J gave up 1 base; unmatched junction bases: 4. The CDR3 is made up of 17 amino acids. Per the germline V gene, CDR1 is SGHTA and CDR2 is FQGTGA.